The 5 T cell receptor beta chains given below trace back to one sample, sequenced in a study of early T cells in non-severe SARS-CoV-2 infection (dated by TCRdb to the early 2020s). The method behind the library was 5' RACE. Sequencing used a NextSeq 500. The public reads were reprocessed in TCRdb via fastp at Q25 and MiXCR, keeping in-frame beta chains. Entries that share a CDR3 protein sequence are merged under the most common genes and DNA. Across this sample there are approximately 20,000 distinct CDR3 sequences, with around 5% seen only once. Together, the top ten hold approximately 4.3% of the sample. The specimen was whole blood. The source is an adult who was a healthcare worker with PCR-confirmed SARS-CoV-2 infection or an uninfected control (not recorded which).

This clonotype was seen at least ten times. The V and J genes are TRBV2 and TRBJ1-1; D is ambiguous. V shed 4 bases and J shed 3 bases, with 12 bases lying between them. The CDR3 is 14 residues long. The germline V gene has CDR1 SNHLY and CDR2 FYNNEI. This CDR3 is CASSAWAEDTEAFF. As DNA, the CDR3 is TGTGCCAGCAGTGCTTGGGCTGAGGACACTGAAGCTTTCTTT.

By frequency in the sample, this clonotype is medium-sized. V is TRBV6-1 and J is TRBJ2-7; a weak D match, TRBD2 (6 bases). The CDR3 loop spans 16 amino acids. The V gene's germline CDR1 is MNHNS and CDR2 SASEGT. V was trimmed by 4 bases and J by 4 bases, leaving 20 bases between them. CDR3 residues: CASSGWTRGTGYEQYF. The CDR3 DNA reads TGTGCCAGCAGTGGATGGACTCGGGGGACGGGATACGAGCAGTACTTC.

This clonotype was detected many times. The chain uses TRBV10-2 and TRBJ2-1; D uncertain. Germline values: CDR1 WSHSY, CDR2 SAAADI. V lost 4 bases and J lost 7, with 5 bases in between. CDR3 length equals 11 residues. CDR3 protein: CASSAVNEQFF. The CDR3 coding sequence is TGCGCCAGCAGTGCGGTAAATGAGCAGTTCTTC.

This clonotype was detected many times. The rearrangement joins TRBV7-2 to TRBJ1-5; unclear D gene. CDR1 is SGHTA and CDR2 is FQGNSA in the germline V gene. Between the trimmed V and J ends, which lost 2 bases and 7 bases, there was a span of 12 bases. The CDR3 covers 14 residues. The CDR3 DNA follows: TGTGCCAGCAGCTTATATAGAGGAGGCCAGCCCCAGCATTTT. It encodes CASSLYRGGQPQHF.

This chain links TRBV19 with TRBJ2-1; D is ambiguous. This CDR3 comprises 15 residues. The ends were cut back, 1 base at V and 8 bases at J, with 15 bases in the middle. The germline gives CDR1 LNHDA, CDR2 SQIVND (reference sequence). In DNA form, the CDR3 reads TGTGCCAGTAGTATAGTTCTACCCAGGATGGATGAGCAGTTCTTC. It yields the protein CASSIVLPRMDEQFF.